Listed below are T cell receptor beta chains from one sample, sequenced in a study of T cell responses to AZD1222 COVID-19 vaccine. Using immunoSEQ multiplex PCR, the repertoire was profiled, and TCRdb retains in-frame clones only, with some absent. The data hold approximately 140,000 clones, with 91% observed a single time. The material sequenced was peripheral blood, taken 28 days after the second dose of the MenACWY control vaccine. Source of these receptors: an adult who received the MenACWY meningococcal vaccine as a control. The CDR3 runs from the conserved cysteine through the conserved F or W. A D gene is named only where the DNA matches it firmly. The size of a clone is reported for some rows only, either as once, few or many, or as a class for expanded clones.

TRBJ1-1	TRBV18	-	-	CASSVGGTTEAFF	TGTGCCAGCTCGGTGGGGGGCACCACTGAAGCTTTCTTT
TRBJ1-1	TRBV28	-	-	CASSLPGFEAFF	TGTGCCAGCAGTTTACCCGGTTTTGAAGCTTTCTTT
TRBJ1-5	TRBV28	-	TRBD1	CASSGTGVQPQHF	TGTGCCAGCAGTGGGACAGGGGTTCAGCCCCAGCATTTT
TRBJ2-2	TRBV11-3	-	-	CASSPRWTQNTGELFF	TGTGCCAGCAGCCCCCGGTGGACCCAGAACACCGGGGAGCTGTTTTTT
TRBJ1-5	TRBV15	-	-	CATSRGRAPNQPQHF	TGTGCCACCAGCAGAGGGAGGGCCCCTAATCAGCCCCAGCATTTT
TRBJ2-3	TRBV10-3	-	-	CAISAQIDTQYF	TGTGCCATCAGTGCCCAGATCGATACGCAGTATTTT
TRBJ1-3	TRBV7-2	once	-	CASSSPASGNTIYF	TGTGCCAGCAGCTCCCCGGCTTCTGGAAACACCATATATTTT
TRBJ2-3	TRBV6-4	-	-	CASSEGKSTDTQYF	TGTGCCAGCAGTGAAGGGAAGAGCACAGATACGCAGTATTTT
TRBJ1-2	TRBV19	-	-	CASSPARGQYGYTF	TGTGCCAGTAGTCCAGCCAGGGGTCAGTATGGCTACACCTTC
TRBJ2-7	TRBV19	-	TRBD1	CASSTGGGYEQYF	TGTGCCAGTAGTACAGGGGGCGGGTACGAGCAGTACTTC
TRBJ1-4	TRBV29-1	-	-	CSVVWQNNEKLFF	TGCAGCGTTGTCTGGCAGAACAATGAAAAACTGTTTTTT
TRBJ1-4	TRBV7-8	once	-	CASSLSRGANEKLFF	TGTGCCAGCAGCTTATCCCGGGGCGCTAATGAAAAACTGTTTTTT
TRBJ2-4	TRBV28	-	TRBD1	CASGQGRNIQYF	TGTGCCAGCGGACAGGGGAGGAACATTCAGTACTTC
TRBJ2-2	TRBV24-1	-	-	CATSDLLPPGQRPNTGELFF	TGTGCCACCAGTGATTTGCTACCCCCCGGGCAGCGCCCGAACACCGGGGAGCTGTTTTTT
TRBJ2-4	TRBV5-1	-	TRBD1	CASSLAGTGSLAKNIQYF	TGCGCCAGCAGCTTGGCCGGGACAGGGAGCTTAGCCAAAAACATTCAGTACTTC
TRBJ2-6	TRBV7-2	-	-	CASSRTISGANVLTF	TGTGCCAGCAGCCGGACAATTTCTGGGGCCAACGTCCTGACTTTC
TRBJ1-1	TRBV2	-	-	CASSETVNTEAFF	TGTGCCAGCAGTGAGACGGTGAACACTGAAGCTTTCTTT
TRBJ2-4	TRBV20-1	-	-	CSASMGATNIQYF	TGCAGTGCTAGTATGGGGGCTACGAACATTCAGTACTTC
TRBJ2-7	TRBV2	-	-	CASNGVYEQYF	TGTGCCAGCAACGGGGTATACGAGCAGTACTTC
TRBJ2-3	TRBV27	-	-	CASSRGTDTQYF	TGTGCCAGCAGTCGCGGCACAGATACGCAGTATTTT
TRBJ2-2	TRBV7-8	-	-	CASSLVGAAGELFF	TGTGCCAGCAGCTTAGTAGGGGCGGCCGGGGAGCTGTTTTTT
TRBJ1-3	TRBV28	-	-	CASSSPPSGSPGNTIYF	TGTGCCAGCAGTTCCCCTCCCTCGGGGTCCCCTGGAAACACCATATATTTT
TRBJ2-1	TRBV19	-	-	CASTQRWGRENEQFF	TGTGCCAGTACCCAAAGGTGGGGACGCGAGAATGAGCAGTTCTTC
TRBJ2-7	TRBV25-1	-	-	CASSELVRQYF	TGTGCCAGCAGTGAACTTGTTCGACAGTACTTC
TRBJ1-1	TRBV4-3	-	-	CASSQAAIGTEAFF	TGCGCCAGCAGCCAAGCCGCCATTGGCACTGAAGCTTTCTTT
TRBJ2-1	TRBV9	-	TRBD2	CASSVDRLAGGYNEQFF	TGTGCCAGCAGCGTAGACAGACTAGCGGGGGGTTACAATGAGCAGTTCTTC
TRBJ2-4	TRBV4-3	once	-	CASSQETPADQYF	TGCGCCAGCAGCCAAGAGACCCCTGCTGATCAGTACTTC
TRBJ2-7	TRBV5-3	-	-	CARSPRRPYEQYF	TGTGCCAGAAGCCCCCGCCGACCCTACGAGCAGTACTTC
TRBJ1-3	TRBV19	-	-	CASSIAGSGNTIYF	TGTGCCAGTAGTATCGCGGGCTCTGGAAACACCATATATTTT
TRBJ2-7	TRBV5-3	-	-	CARSLVGGRVNEQYF	TGTGCCAGAAGCTTGGTCGGAGGCAGGGTCAACGAGCAGTACTTC
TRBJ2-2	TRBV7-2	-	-	CASSPQRELFF	TGTGCCAGCAGCCCGCAACGGGAGCTGTTTTTT
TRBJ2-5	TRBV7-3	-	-	CASSDRGDTQETQYF	TGTGCCAGCAGCGACCGGGGGGACACTCAAGAGACCCAGTACTTC
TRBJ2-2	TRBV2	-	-	CASSEHRANTGELFF	TGTGCCAGCAGTGAACACAGGGCGAACACCGGGGAGCTGTTTTTT
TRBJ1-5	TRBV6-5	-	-	CASKGSQGEAQPQHF	TGTGCCAGCAAGGGGAGCCAGGGTGAGGCTCAGCCCCAGCATTTT
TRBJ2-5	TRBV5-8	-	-	CASSLWHRAEETQYF	TGTGCCAGCAGCTTGTGGCACAGGGCGGAAGAGACCCAGTACTTC
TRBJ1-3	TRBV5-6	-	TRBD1	CASSLVTGALYF	TGTGCCAGCAGCTTGGTGACAGGGGCTCTATATTTT
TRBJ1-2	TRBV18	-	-	CASSSQGRYGYTF	TGTGCCAGCTCATCACAGGGCCGATATGGCTACACCTTC
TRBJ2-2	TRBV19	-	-	CASSIELIGELFF	TGTGCCAGTAGTATAGAATTAATCGGGGAGCTGTTTTTT
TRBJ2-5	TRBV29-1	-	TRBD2	CSVGIVAGRETQYF	TGCAGCGTTGGGATCGTAGCGGGGCGAGAGACCCAGTACTTC
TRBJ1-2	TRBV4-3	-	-	CASSPSGQTNYGYTF	TGCGCCAGCAGCCCTTCTGGACAGACGAACTATGGCTACACCTTC
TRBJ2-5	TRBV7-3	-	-	CASSLGRGTQYF	TGTGCCAGCAGCTTAGGGCGGGGGACCCAGTACTTC
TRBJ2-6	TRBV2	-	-	CASSQSSGANVLTF	TGTGCCAGCAGCCAAAGCTCTGGGGCCAACGTCCTGACTTTC
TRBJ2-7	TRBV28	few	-	CASSFGDEQYF	TGTGCCAGCAGTTTCGGGGACGAGCAGTACTTC
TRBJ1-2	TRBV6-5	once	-	CASSIRGFSGYTF	TGTGCCAGCAGTATACGGGGCTTTTCGGGCTACACCTTC
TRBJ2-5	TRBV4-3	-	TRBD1	CASSQNRGQGETQYF	TGCGCCAGCAGCCAAAATCGTGGACAGGGCGAGACCCAGTACTTC
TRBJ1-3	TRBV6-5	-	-	CASTIGLSSGNTIYF	TGTGCCAGCACTATAGGCCTAAGCTCTGGAAACACCATATATTTT
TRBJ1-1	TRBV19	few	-	CASSSPTGGNTEAFF	TGTGCCAGTAGTTCCCCGACAGGAGGTAACACTGAAGCTTTCTTT
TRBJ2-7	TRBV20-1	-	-	CSAFDTYEQYF	TGCAGTGCTTTTGACACCTACGAGCAGTACTTC
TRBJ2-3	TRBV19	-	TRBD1	CASSLRTGQRTDTQYF	TGTGCCAGTAGTCTTCGGACAGGGCAACGCACAGATACGCAGTATTTT
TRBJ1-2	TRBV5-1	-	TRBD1	CASSRTGNGYTF	TGCGCCAGCAGCCGGACAGGGAACGGCTACACCTTC
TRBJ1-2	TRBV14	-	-	CASSQVANYGYTF	TGTGCCAGCAGCCAAGTGGCCAACTATGGCTACACCTTC
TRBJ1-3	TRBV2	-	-	CASSNRGQGSGNTIYF	TGTGCCAGCAGTAACCGGGGACAAGGATCTGGAAACACCATATATTTT